Following are 12 T cell receptor beta chains from one sample sequenced in a study of post-analysis software for immune sequencing data. The authors incorporated unique molecular identifiers into the TCR beta cDNA libraries. TCRdb reanalysed the PCR reads using MiXCR and keeps one entry per CDR3 protein. This sample has about 460,000 distinct CDR3 sequences, with 40% to 55% found just once. The study's findings and limits: Patients showed TRBV5-6, TRBV5-1 and TRBV20-1 among five TRBV segments more frequent than in controls.

Their cognate antigens are unknown. Material: blood. The receptors here all came from a girl aged 10 to 17 with multiple sclerosis.

The chain joins TRBV20-1 to TRBJ1-6; a weak D match, TRBD1 (6 bases). Germline CDR1 reads DFQATT; CDR2 reads SNEGSKA (reference sequence). Between the trimmed V and J ends, which lost 1 base and 7 bases, there was a span of 14 bases. The CDR3 extends over 15 amino acids. As DNA, the CDR3 is TGCAGTGCTAGAGGTTGGAGAACAGGGAATTCACCCCTCCACTTT. It is translated as CSARGWRTGNSPLHF.

The CDR3 bases are TGTGCCAGCAGTGGGTTGACGTTAGCCGCCTACAATGAGCAGTTCTTC. Translated, it gives CASSGLTLAAYNEQFF. This chain links TRBV28 with TRBJ2-1; D is undetermined. Germline V lookup: CDR1 MDHEN, CDR2 SYDVKM. Trimming took 5 bases from V and 2 from J, leaving 16 bases between them. This CDR3 is built from 16 residues. Full variable domain (rest looked up from reference TRBV28 and TRBJ2-1): DVKVTQSSRYLVKRTGEKVFLECVQDMDHENMFWYRQDPGLGLRLIYFSYDVKMKEKGDIPEGYSVSREKKERFSLILESASTNQTSMYLCASSGLTLAAYNEQFFGPGTRLTVL.

This clonotype was observed a handful of times. This chain links TRBV7-6 with TRBJ1-4, with 7 bases fitting TRBD1. V was clipped by 5 bases and J by 3 bases; unmatched bases: 9. Per germline, CDR1 SGHVS and CDR2 FNYEAQ. The CDR3 is 16 amino acids. The CDR3 nucleotides read TGTGCCAGCAGCCCCCGGGACAGCCGAGCTAATGAAAAACTGTTTTTT. Translation: CASSPRDSRANEKLFF.

The V gene is TRBV20-1, the J gene TRBJ2-3; D is ambiguous. With 2 bases removed from V and 6 bases from J, the gap between germline ends came to 6 bases. CDR3 length: 11 residues. CDR1 is DFQATT, CDR2 SNEGSKA, per germline (reference sequence). The CDR3 sequence is CSARLVDTQYF. The CDR3 nucleotides read TGCAGTGCTAGACTCGTGGATACGCAGTATTTT.

The rearrangement uses TRBV2 and TRBJ2-1; TRBD1 or TRBD2 may be the D gene (5 bases each). CDR1 SNHLY and CDR2 FYNNEI come from the germline V gene. This CDR3 comprises 15 residues. The V gene lost 0 bases and the J gene lost 1 base, with 7 bases spanning the gap. The CDR3 loop is CASSEAGPSYNEQFF. The CDR3 DNA reads TGTGCCAGCAGTGAAGCGGGACCTTCCTACAATGAGCAGTTCTTC.

The sample holds a few counts of this clonotype. V gene TRBV29-1 combines with J gene TRBJ2-7; D perhaps matches TRBD2 (7 bases). The germline V gene has CDR1 SQVTM and CDR2 ANQGSEA. The CDR3 is 14 residues long. With 5 bases removed from V and 2 bases from J, the gap between germline ends came to 16 bases. The CDR3 DNA is TGCAGCGTTCAGGGGCTAGCGGTAGCCTACGAGCAGTACTTC. Residues: CSVQGLAVAYEQYF.

The chain joins TRBV28 to TRBJ2-5; TRBD1 matches at 8 bases. The trim removed 5 bases at V and 11 bases at J, leaving 10 bases unmatched. The CDR3 totals 13 residues. Germline V lookup: CDR1 MDHEN, CDR2 SYDVKM. The CDR3 DNA follows: TGTGCCAGCAGTATTGACAGGGGACGGGAGCAGTACTTC. Encoded protein: CASSIDRGREQYF.

V and J are TRBV9 and TRBJ2-1; either TRBD1 or TRBD2 may supply D (5 bases each). V lost 0 bases to trimming and J lost 6 bases, with 10 bases between them. CDR1 and CDR2 (germline): SGDLS, YYNGEE. This CDR3 spans 14 amino acids. Here the CDR3 DNA reads TGTGCCAGCAGCGTAGTAGGGGAGCCCAATGAGCAGTTCTTC. As protein: CASSVVGEPNEQFF.

This clonotype was counted only a few times. This chain joins TRBV29-1 and TRBJ1-1; 7 nucleotides agree with TRBD1. The CDR3 is 13 amino acids. The ends lost 5 bases at V and 5 bases at J; junction bases unmatched: 8. Germline V lookup: CDR1 SQVTM, CDR2 ANQGSEA. The CDR3 DNA sequence: TGCAGCGTTAAGGGGGCATTGCGGACTGAAGCTTTCTTT. Translation: CSVKGALRTEAFF. Full variable domain (rest looked up from reference TRBV29-1 and TRBJ1-1): SAVISQKPSRDICQRGTSLTIQCQVDSQVTMMFWYRQQPGQSLTLIATANQGSEATYESGFVIDKFPISRPNLTFSTLTVSNMSPEDSSIYLCSVKGALRTEAFFGQGTRLTVV.

This clonotype was seen only a few times. V usage is TRBV20-1 and J usage is TRBJ2-3, with D tentatively TRBD2 (6 bases). Trimming took 7 bases from V and 4 from J, leaving 15 bases between them. The length of the CDR3 is 13 residues. CDR1 DFQATT and CDR2 SNEGSKA come from the germline V gene (reference sequence). The CDR3 is CSVRGIGADTQYF. The CDR3 nucleotides read TGCAGTGTACGCGGGATTGGTGCAGATACGCAGTATTTT.

The chain recombines TRBV5-1 with TRBJ2-7; 8 bases are a match to TRBD2. Germline CDR1 SGHRS, CDR2 YFSETQ. This CDR3 region has 16 residues. The V gene end was trimmed by 7 bases and the J gene end by 4 bases; junction bases not matched to a gene: 16. The CDR3 spells CASSILPGLGVYEQYF. In nucleotides, the CDR3 is TGCGCCAGCTCTATTTTACCGGGACTAGGGGTGTACGAGCAGTACTTC.

The V and J genes are TRBV20-1 and TRBJ2-1; D perhaps matches TRBD2 (5 bases). The CDR3 runs to 11 residues. The germline V and J ends were trimmed by 6 bases and 5 bases, with 8 bases remaining between them. Germline V gives CDR1 DFQATT, CDR2 SNEGSKA (reference sequence). The CDR3 region is CSAKLDNEQFF. The CDR3 DNA reads as TGCAGTGCGAAACTAGACAATGAGCAGTTCTTC.